This T cell receptor beta chain is from a study of early stage breast cancer tumors (TCRdb year 2017). Background for the entire study: Of the 15 to 20 invasive breast tumors, about a dozen were found to be estrogen receptor-positive, progesterone receptor-positive and HER2-negative. Of the approximately twelve ER+/PR+/HER2- tumors, eight were classified as invasive ductal carcinomas and four as invasive lobular carcinomas. A read coverage of roughly 10-fold per sample was achieved on average. The samples as a whole yielded approximately 3,000,000 detected templates, corresponding to approximately 990,000 unique clonotypes.

Broad study findings and their caveats: Repertoires from blood and normal breast were more alike than repertoires from blood and tumor, and in about 85% of the 16 patients, comparing each tissue with blood separated tumor from normal. Because the cohort was small, a breakdown by tumor subtype could not be done. Compared with adjacent normal breast tissue, tumors had higher clonality and approximately 2.5-fold greater T cell density. Enriched TCRB sequences shared across patients were found to be mostly commonly generated sequences that were unlikely to play an important role in the tumor microenvironment. Chain pairing and functional markers such as CD4, CD8 and FOXP3 were missed by bulk genomic DNA sequencing of unsorted cells.

The CDR3 holds 18 amino acids from the cysteine to the phenylalanine. Only the CDR3 region is kept as DNA, spanning 54 bases read in frame from base 1. CDR1 and CDR2, per the germline V gene, are SGDLS and YYNGEE. V ends up 5 bases short and J 0 bases short, with an unmatched junction base count of 9. The study profiled bulk TCR beta-chain repertoires in matched peripheral blood, tumor and adjacent normal breast tissue taken from some 17 patients with early-stage breast cancer. Before surgery, about 5-10 mL of whole blood was collected into EDTA tubes and then processed within 2 hours. Ficoll-Paque centrifugation in SepMate-50 tubes was used to isolate peripheral blood mononuclear cells. PBMCs were cryopreserved in roughly 90% FBS with around 10% DMSO in aliquots of roughly 1.8 to 4.5 million cells and stored in liquid nitrogen. The Qiagen AllPrep DNA/RNA Mini kit was used for genomic DNA extraction.

Each sample was amplified as two independent genomic DNA replicates: approximately 450 ng for blood and approximately 1.5 ug for tumor or normal breast. TCRB sequencing of genomic DNA was carried out with the ImmunoSeq Intro kit according to the manufacturer's instructions. Multiplex PCR ran roughly 30 cycles with proprietary primers and spike-in control sequences for absolute quantification. Single-end 150-bp reads were used to sequence an 87-bp fragment spanning the CDR3 plus the flanking V and J genes. Each lane of an Illumina MiSeq running version 3.0 chemistry carried seven multiplexed samples, with two replicates apiece. From the authors' description of their analysis: Raw data were processed by the vendor's proprietary pipeline, with both replicates merged into one result per sample. Clonotypes were defined as productive rearrangements sharing the V-gene family, CDR3 amino acid sequence and J-gene segment. Clonality was computed as 1 minus the normalized Shannon entropy (Pielou evenness) of TCRB abundances. To estimate T cell density, the total number of templates was divided by the number of input cells, which was inferred from the amount of DNA input. Recon, run with its default parameters, was used to estimate overall repertoire diversity and clonality. A clonotype counted as tumor-enriched if its abundance in tumor exceeded 0.1% and was at least 32-fold higher than its abundance in normal breast. TCRdb provides this immuneACCESS table in a form limited to in-frame rearrangements. Some clones are lacking; in checked studies, under half of them reflect an unresolved V gene, and why the rest are absent is not known. The DNA gave D and trimming, while V, J and clone size come from that table. For this sample there are under 45,000 clones; about 78% appear just once. Jointly, the top ten make up about 6.8% of the sample.

Of note for this clone: Its target antigen remains unknown. No per-base quality is available; no much larger clone lies one base away.

The sample taken for sequencing was blood. The V gene is TRBV9 and the J gene is TRBJ2-6; the junction holds 9 bases that match TRBD1. The source is a person aged 45-60 years with breast cancer. The DNA reads as follows: TGTGCCAGCAGTCGCAGGGACAGGGTCAACTCTGGGGCCAACGTCCTGACTTTC. Translated, this is CASSRRDRVNSGANVLTF.